Listed here are 21 T cell receptor beta chains from one sample, sequenced in a study of T cells in Graves' hyperthyroidism and ophthalmopathy. There were TCR beta CDR3 regions amplified from RNA transcripts. When the TCR CDR3 underwent first-round RT-PCR, the HTBI primer set was used. TCRdb called the multiplex PCR reads again in MiXCR, with one record for every CDR3 protein. The data contain around 440,000 distinct CDR3 sequences, 15% to 18% of them singletons. The source material was blood. The receptor source for this set is a woman aged 18 to 35 with Graves' hyperthyroidism.

This clonotype appeared many times. The J gene is TRBJ2-7, the V gene TRBV15; 8 bases are shared with TRBD1. Trimming cost V 5 bases and J 5 bases; bases outside gene matches: 14. CDR3 length: 16 residues. Germline V lookup: CDR1 LNHNV, CDR2 YYDKDF (reference sequence). CDR3 protein: CATSSWTGHIIHEQYF. The CDR3 DNA sequence: TGTGCCACCAGCTCCTGGACAGGGCATATCATCCACGAGCAGTACTTC.

This clonotype was seen many times. The genes are TRBV5-1 and TRBJ2-2, with no clear D. Germline loops: CDR1 SGHRS, CDR2 YFSETQ. V gave up 1 base and J gave up 3 bases, with 10 bases separating them. CDR3 size: 15 residues. CDR3 coding DNA: TGCGCCAGCAGCTTGTCGGGTACTGACACCGGGGAGCTGTTTTTT. This sequence encodes CASSLSGTDTGELFF.

This clonotype turned up a few times. V and J are TRBV6-1 and TRBJ1-6; 7 bases agree with TRBD1. The V and J ends lost 6 bases and 7 bases, in that order; junction bases with no gene match: 12. Germline CDR1 and CDR2: MNHNS and SASEGT. CDR3 length equals 16 residues. The CDR3 DNA reads TGTGCCAGCAGACAAACAGGGGCGGACTTGAATTCACCCCTCCACTTT. It codes for CASRQTGADLNSPLHF.

This clonotype was seen a handful of times. The chain has TRBV20-1 and TRBJ1-6; 10 bases map to TRBD1. The CDR3 loop spans 15 amino acids. Looked up from germline, CDR1 is DFQATT and CDR2 is SNEGSKA (reference sequence). J was trimmed by 7 bases and V by 4 bases; bases with no gene match: 7. CDR3 nucleotide sequence: TGCAGTGCTAAAAGGGACAGGGGTCGGAATTCACCCCTCCACTTT. Encoded protein: CSAKRDRGRNSPLHF.

Only a few counts were recorded for this clonotype. The V gene is TRBV10-3, the J gene TRBJ2-1; 7 nucleotides line up with TRBD2. Unmatched junction bases numbered 9, after V lost 0 bases and J lost 7 bases. Germline values: CDR1 ENHRY, CDR2 SYGVKD. The CDR3 has 16 amino acids. The CDR3 nucleotides read TGTGCCATCAGTGAGTCGATTGCGGGAGTGGAGAATGAGCAGTTCTTC. Translating it yields CAISESIAGVENEQFF.

This clonotype was seen at least ten times. V and J are TRBV28 and TRBJ1-4; TRBD1 might be the D (5 bases). This CDR3 region has 19 residues. Germline loops: CDR1 MDHEN, CDR2 SYDVKM. Trimming stripped 3 bases from V and 3 bases from J, with 23 bases between. The chain's CDR3 is CASSFKLSTDQGSNEKLFF. In DNA, the CDR3 is TGTGCCAGCAGTTTTAAGCTTTCGACAGATCAAGGATCTAATGAAAAACTGTTTTTT.

In its sample, this clonotype was seen many times. The chain couples TRBV12-3 or TRBV12-4 to TRBJ2-7; no firm D call. The CDR3 is made up of 13 amino acids. V was clipped by 3 bases and J by 0 bases, with 6 bases between them. The CDR3 sequence is CASSFYGSYEQYF. The CDR3 DNA is TGTGCCAGCAGTTTTTACGGCTCCTACGAGCAGTACTTC.

There are a few counts of this clonotype. V is TRBV19 and J is TRBJ1-1; D unresolved. Germline assignment: CDR1 LNHDA and CDR2 SQIVND (reference sequence). The germline V and J ends were trimmed by 3 bases and 3 bases, with 8 bases remaining between them. This CDR3 has 13 amino acids. CDR3 coding DNA: TGTGCCAGTAGTATCACGTCTGACACTGAAGCTTTCTTT. The encoded protein is CASSITSDTEAFF.

This clonotype was seen more than once but under ten times. The V call is TRBV27, the J call TRBJ2-3, with 10 bases identical to TRBD2. Trimming cost V 5 bases and J 1 base; bases outside gene matches: 15. Germline lookup yields CDR1 MNHEY and CDR2 SMNVEV (reference sequence). This CDR3 has 19 residues. CDR3 in amino acids: CASSHMTSGLKTRTDTQYF. The CDR3 coding sequence is TGTGCCAGCAGTCATATGACTAGCGGGTTAAAGACTCGCACAGATACGCAGTATTTT.

The chain uses TRBV7-2 and TRBJ1-4; a weak D match, TRBD1 (5 bases). Germline loops: CDR1 SGHTA, CDR2 FQGNSA. V lost 0 bases and J lost 8, with 10 bases in between. CDR3 size: 14 residues. CDR3 DNA sequence: TGTGCCAGCAGCTTAGCGGACACAACCGAAAAACTGTTTTTT. Translated: CASSLADTTEKLFF.

This clonotype was observed at least ten times. CDR3 protein: CASSPRQGNYEQYF. For the CDR3, the DNA is TGTGCCAGCAGTCCTCGACAGGGAAATTACGAGCAGTACTTC. The rearrangement uses TRBV12-3 or TRBV12-4 and TRBJ2-7, with TRBD1 matching over 7 bases. This CDR3 is built from 14 residues. J gave up 4 bases and V 5 bases, and 8 bases lay outside the gene matches.

There are many counts of this clonotype. The V gene is TRBV10-3, the J gene TRBJ1-1; possible D gene TRBD1, 6 bases. V lost 5 bases and J 6 bases, leaving 10 bases between the germline ends. CDR3 length: 12 amino acids. Germline CDR1 and CDR2: ENHRY and SYGVKD. CDR3 sequence: CAISQGSAEAFF. The CDR3 coding sequence is TGTGCCATCAGTCAGGGGAGCGCTGAAGCTTTCTTT.

This clonotype appeared a few times. V gene TRBV6-2 or TRBV6-3 combines with J gene TRBJ2-5; 12 bases align to TRBD2. This CDR3 region has 16 residues. Germline trimming cut 5 bases from V and 2 bases from J; bases unmatched to any gene: 6. Germline V CDR1 and CDR2: MNHEY, SVGEGT. The CDR3 DNA sequence: TGTGCCAGCAGTCACCCCGGACTAGCGGGACAAGAGACCCAGTACTTC. This codes for CASSHPGLAGQETQYF.

Ten or more counts support this clonotype. The chain uses TRBV12-3 or TRBV12-4 and TRBJ2-1, with 10 bases lining up with TRBD2. CDR3 length: 20 residues. The trim removed 2 bases at V and 0 bases at J, leaving 13 bases unmatched. The CDR3 sequence is CASSLRSSGSAGSSYNEQFF. The DNA for the CDR3 is TGTGCCAGCAGTTTACGGTCTAGCGGGAGCGCAGGTAGCTCCTACAATGAGCAGTTCTTC.

The chain links TRBV9 to TRBJ2-1; the D gene could be TRBD1 or TRBD2 (5 bases each). This CDR3 is built from 15 residues. CDR1 and CDR2 (germline): SGDLS, YYNGEE. V lost 0 bases, J lost 5 bases, and 12 bases lay in between. CDR3 nucleotide sequence: TGTGCCAGCAGCGTAGGGGGGTCCTCGCACAATGAGCAGTTCTTC. Translation gives CASSVGGSSHNEQFF.

This clonotype was seen more than once but under ten times. The genes are TRBV29-1 and TRBJ2-1; D gene ambiguous. Per the germline V gene, CDR1 is SQVTM and CDR2 is ANQGSEA. CDR3 length: 13 amino acids. Trimming took off 1 base at V and 8 bases at J, with 12 bases between the two ends. The CDR3 sequence: CSVEVISEHEQFF. The CDR3 nucleotides read TGCAGCGTTGAAGTGATATCGGAGCATGAGCAGTTCTTC.

The table lists this clonotype with a few counts. CDR3 in amino acids: CASSSGVLAGGYNEQFF. The CDR3 DNA is TGTGCCAGTAGTAGTGGTGTACTAGCGGGAGGTTACAATGAGCAGTTCTTC. The chain recombines TRBV11-2 with TRBJ2-1, with 12 bases identical to TRBD2. The length of the CDR3 is 17 residues. V lost 9 bases, J lost 4 bases, and 13 bases stayed unmatched. CDR1 is SGHAT, CDR2 FQNNGV, per germline.

This clonotype came up many times. The CDR3 bases are TGTGCCAGCAGGGGGACGGGAAGCTCCTACAATGAGCAGTTCTTC. Residues: CASRGTGSSYNEQFF. This chain uses TRBV6-1 with TRBJ2-1, with D perhaps given as TRBD1 or TRBD2 (5 bases each). This CDR3 is built from 15 residues. CDR1 is MNHNS, CDR2 SASEGT, per germline. V lost 6 bases to trimming and J lost 0 bases, with 12 bases between them.

This clonotype was detected ten times or more. The chain is built from TRBV4-2 and TRBJ1-1, with D unresolved. CDR1 and CDR2 (germline): LGHNA, YNFKEQ. The CDR3 has 14 amino acids. Trimming removed 0 bases at V and 1 base at J, with 6 bases between. The CDR3 here is CASSQDLENTEAFF. In nucleotides, the CDR3 is TGTGCCAGCAGCCAAGATCTAGAGAACACTGAAGCTTTCTTT.

This clonotype appeared many times. The genes are TRBV6-1 and TRBJ2-7; 7 bases agree with TRBD1. This CDR3 has 16 amino acids. The junction had 15 bases not matched to a gene; V was cut back by 5 bases and J by 5 bases. CDR1 is MNHNS, CDR2 SASEGT, per germline. The CDR3 DNA is TGTGCCAGCAGTCAAAGGACAGGTTTGGCATTCCACGAGCAGTACTTC. Translated: CASSQRTGLAFHEQYF.

V and J are TRBV7-9 and TRBJ2-1; 13 bases map to TRBD2. CDR3 length equals 19 residues. V shed 5 bases and J 8 bases; nucleotides not matched to a gene: 18. Per germline, CDR1 SEHNR and CDR2 FQNEAQ (reference sequence). CDR3 sequence: CASSLRGDGLAGEGDEQFF. The CDR3 bases are TGTGCCAGCAGCCTGAGGGGGGATGGACTAGCGGGAGAAGGCGATGAGCAGTTCTTC.